This T cell receptor (beta chain) was identified in a study of shared clonotypes between healthy human individuals. Whole-study results and caveats: Clonotypes that were shared across a handful of donors made up around 5% of naive CD4 clonotypes.

The V end was cut by 6 bases, the J end by 2 bases, with 12 bases between. The germline gives CDR1 SGHRS, CDR2 YFSETQ. This CDR3 comprises 13 residues. On sorted subsets, replicate PCRs used roughly 190 ng DNA, or some 27,000 T cell genomes. The repertoire was sequenced with immunoSEQ multiplex PCR; TCRdb's copy has only in-frame clones and lacks some. The sample records about 690,000 clones, roughly 88% being singletons. On this clone itself: Its matching antigen is unknown.

Sequenced sample: memory CD8+ T cells from PBMCs. This sample's subset: CD45RO+ cells pooled with CCR7-negative TemRA cells. The origin of this receptor is a young man in good health. Some clones in this sample may be carry-over from other donors' samples. This chain uses TRBV5-1 with TRBJ2-7, with D tentatively TRBD1 or TRBD2 (5 bases each). The CDR3 coding sequence is TGCGCCAGCACCGGGGCTCCGACCTACGAGCAGTACTTC. It encodes CASTGAPTYEQYF.